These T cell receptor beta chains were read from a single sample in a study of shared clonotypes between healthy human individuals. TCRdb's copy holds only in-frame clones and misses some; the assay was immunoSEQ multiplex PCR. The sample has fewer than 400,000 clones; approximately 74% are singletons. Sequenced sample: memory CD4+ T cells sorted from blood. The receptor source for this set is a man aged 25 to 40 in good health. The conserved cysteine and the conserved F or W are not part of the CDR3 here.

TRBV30 AWATGIDQPQH
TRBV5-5 ASSLRTRSSYEQY
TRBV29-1 SVEEGRARAF
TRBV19 ASSLPPGFRGYEQY
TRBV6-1 ASSEATQVEQY
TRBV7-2 ASSRSGTVNEQF
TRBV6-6 ASSFTGDPTGELF
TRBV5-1 ASRRTRQALVPEQY
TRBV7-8 ASSPGFGRSGANVLT
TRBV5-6 ASSLGTSGSHTGELF
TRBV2 ASSEALGGGYNEQF